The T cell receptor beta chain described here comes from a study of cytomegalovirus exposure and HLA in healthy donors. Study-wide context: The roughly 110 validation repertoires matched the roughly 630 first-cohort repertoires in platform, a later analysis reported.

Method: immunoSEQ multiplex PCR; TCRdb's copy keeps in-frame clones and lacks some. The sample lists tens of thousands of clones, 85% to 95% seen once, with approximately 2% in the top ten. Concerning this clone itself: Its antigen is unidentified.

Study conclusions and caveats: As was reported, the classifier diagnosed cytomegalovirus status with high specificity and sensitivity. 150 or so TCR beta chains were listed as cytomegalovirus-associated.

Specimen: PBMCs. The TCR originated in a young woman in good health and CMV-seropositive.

This CDR3 is CASRPGQGTGELFF. The CDR3 nucleotides are TGTGCCAGCAGACCCGGACAGGGAACCGGGGAGCTGTTTTTT. The V call is TRBV27, the J call TRBJ2-2; 8 bases map to TRBD1. The CDR3 runs 14 residues. After removal of 6 bases from V and 5 bases from J, the junction contained 5 bases not matched to a gene. Germline V gene lookup returns CDR1 MNHEY and CDR2 SMNVEV (reference sequence).